The clone carrying this T cell receptor beta chain came up a few times. Its antigen is as yet unknown. The sample originates from a study of CD8 T cells in ankylosing spondylitis. TCRdb re-analysed the 5' RACE reads in MiXCR, keeping a single row per CDR3 protein. The sample has 500,000 to 550,000 distinct CDR3 sequences, roughly 13% seen once. V was cut by 5 bases and J by 4 bases, with 14 bases left in between. This CDR3 is built from 15 residues. Germline CDR1 and CDR2: SEHNR and FQNEAQ (reference sequence). The study's findings and limits: A TCR beta motif of fewer than ten highly homologous variants seemed to mark ankylosing spondylitis blood. In ankylosing spondylitis patients, matched synovial fluid reportedly showed significant enrichment of disease-linked clones.

This chain uses TRBV7-9 with TRBJ1-4, with D hard to call. Sequenced input: blood, either unsorted or a sorted T cell fraction (not recorded which). The sequence was obtained from a male donor with ankylosing spondylitis. Here the CDR3 reads CASSLRLTNNEKLFF. DNA for the CDR3: TGTGCCAGCAGCCTCCGCTTGACTAATAATGAAAAACTGTTTTTT.